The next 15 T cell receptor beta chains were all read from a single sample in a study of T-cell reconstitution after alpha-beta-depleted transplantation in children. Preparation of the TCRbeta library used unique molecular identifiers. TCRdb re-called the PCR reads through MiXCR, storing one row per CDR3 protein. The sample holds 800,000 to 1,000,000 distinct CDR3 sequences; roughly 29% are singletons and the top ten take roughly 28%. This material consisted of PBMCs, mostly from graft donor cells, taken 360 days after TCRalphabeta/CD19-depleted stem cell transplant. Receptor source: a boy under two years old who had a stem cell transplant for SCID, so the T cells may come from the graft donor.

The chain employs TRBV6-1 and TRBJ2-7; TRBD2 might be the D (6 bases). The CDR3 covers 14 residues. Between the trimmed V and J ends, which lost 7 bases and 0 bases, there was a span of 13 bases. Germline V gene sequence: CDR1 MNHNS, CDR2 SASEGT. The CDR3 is CASTEGLPSYEQYF. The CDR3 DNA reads TGTGCCAGCACCGAGGGACTGCCCTCCTACGAGCAGTACTTC.

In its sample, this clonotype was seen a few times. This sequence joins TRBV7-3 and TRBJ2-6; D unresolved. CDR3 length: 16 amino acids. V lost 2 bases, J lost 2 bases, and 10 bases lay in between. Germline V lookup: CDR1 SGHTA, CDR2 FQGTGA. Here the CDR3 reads CASSLQTAPGANVLTF. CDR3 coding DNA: TGTGCCAGCAGCTTACAAACGGCTCCTGGGGCCAACGTCCTGACTTTC.

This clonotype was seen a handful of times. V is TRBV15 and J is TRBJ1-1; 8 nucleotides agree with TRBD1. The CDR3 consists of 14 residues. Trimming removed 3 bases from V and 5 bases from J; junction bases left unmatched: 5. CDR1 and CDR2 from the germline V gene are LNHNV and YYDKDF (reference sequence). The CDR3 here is CATSRDQGATEAFF. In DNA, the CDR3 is TGTGCCACCAGCAGGGACCAGGGGGCGACTGAAGCTTTCTTT.

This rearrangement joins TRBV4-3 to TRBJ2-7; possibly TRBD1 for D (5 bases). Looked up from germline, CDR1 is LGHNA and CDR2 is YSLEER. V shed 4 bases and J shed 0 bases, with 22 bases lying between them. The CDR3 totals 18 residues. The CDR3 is CASSPEAGDSFISYEQYF. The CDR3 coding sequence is TGCGCCAGCAGCCCCGAGGCCGGAGACAGCTTTATCTCCTACGAGCAGTACTTC.

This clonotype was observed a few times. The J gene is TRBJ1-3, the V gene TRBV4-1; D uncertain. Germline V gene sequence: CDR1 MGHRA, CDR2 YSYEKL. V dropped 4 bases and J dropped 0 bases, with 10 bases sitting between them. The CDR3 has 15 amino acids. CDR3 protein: CASSLRSTSGNTIYF. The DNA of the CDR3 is TGCGCCAGCAGCCTCCGGTCCACCTCTGGAAACACCATATATTTT.

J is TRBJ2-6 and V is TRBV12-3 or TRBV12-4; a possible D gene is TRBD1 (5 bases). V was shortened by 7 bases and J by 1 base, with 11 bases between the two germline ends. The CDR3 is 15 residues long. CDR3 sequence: CASMPQGSGANVLTF. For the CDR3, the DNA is TGTGCCAGCATGCCTCAGGGTTCTGGGGCCAACGTCCTGACTTTC.

The CDR3 region has the DNA TGTGCCAGCAGCCTCCCCAACAGTTCACCGTGGGCCTTCTCGGGGGAGACCCAGTACTTC. This translates into CASSLPNSSPWAFSGETQYF. The chain combines TRBV3-1 with TRBJ2-5, with D perhaps matching TRBD2 (5 bases). The CDR3 runs to 20 residues. V lost 4 bases and J lost 5, with 32 bases in between. Germline-derived CDR1 and CDR2 are LGHDT and YNNKEL (reference sequence).

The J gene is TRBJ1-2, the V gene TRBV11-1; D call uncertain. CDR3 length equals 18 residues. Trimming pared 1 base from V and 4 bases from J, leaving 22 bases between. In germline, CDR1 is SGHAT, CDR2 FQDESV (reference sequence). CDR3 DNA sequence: TGTGCCAGCAGCTTAGAAGGTCGAGTACAGCGGACCCTCTATGGCTACACCTTC. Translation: CASSLEGRVQRTLYGYTF.

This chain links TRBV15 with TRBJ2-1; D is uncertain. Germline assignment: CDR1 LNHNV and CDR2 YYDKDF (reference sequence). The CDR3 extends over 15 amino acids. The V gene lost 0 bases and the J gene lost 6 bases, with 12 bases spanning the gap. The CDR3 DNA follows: TGTGCCACCAGCAGAGACCAAGAGGAAGTCAATGAGCAGTTCTTC. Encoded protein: CATSRDQEEVNEQFF.

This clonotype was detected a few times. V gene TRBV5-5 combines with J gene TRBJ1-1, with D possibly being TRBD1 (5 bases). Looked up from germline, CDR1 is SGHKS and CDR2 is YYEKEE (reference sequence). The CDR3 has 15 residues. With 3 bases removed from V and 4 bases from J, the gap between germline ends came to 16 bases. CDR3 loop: CASSWVVGGGTEAFF. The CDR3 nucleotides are TGTGCCAGCAGCTGGGTGGTGGGGGGAGGCACTGAAGCTTTCTTT.

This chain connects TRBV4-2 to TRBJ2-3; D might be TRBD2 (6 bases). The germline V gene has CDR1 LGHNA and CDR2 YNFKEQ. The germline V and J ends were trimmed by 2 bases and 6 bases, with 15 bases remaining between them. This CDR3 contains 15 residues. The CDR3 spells CASSQPAGALDTQYF. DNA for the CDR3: TGTGCCAGCAGCCAACCAGCGGGTGCGTTGGATACGCAGTATTTT.

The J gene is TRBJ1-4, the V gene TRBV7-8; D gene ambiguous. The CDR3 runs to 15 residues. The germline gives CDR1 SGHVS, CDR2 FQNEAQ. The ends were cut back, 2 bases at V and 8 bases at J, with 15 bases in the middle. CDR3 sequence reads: CASSLSSFIREKLFF. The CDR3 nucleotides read TGTGCCAGCAGCTTATCCTCGTTTATTAGAGAAAAACTGTTTTTT.

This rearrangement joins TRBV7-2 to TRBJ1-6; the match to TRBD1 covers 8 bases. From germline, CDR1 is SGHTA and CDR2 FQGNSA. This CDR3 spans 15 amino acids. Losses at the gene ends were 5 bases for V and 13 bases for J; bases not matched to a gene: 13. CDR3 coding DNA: TGTGCCAGCAGCCCTCGGACAGGGCCACTGTATCCCCTCCACTTT. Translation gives CASSPRTGPLYPLHF.

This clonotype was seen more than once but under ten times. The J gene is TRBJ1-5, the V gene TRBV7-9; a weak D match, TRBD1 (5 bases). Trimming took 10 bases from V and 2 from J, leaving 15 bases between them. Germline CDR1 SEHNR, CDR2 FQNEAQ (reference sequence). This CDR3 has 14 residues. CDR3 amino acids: CATQEGAGNQPQHF. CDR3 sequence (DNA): TGTGCCACCCAGGAAGGGGCCGGCAATCAGCCCCAGCATTTT.

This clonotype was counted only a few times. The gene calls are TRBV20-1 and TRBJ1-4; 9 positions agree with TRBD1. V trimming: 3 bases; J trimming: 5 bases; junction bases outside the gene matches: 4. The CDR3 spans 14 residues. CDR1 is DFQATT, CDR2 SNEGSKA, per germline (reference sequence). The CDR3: CSASTDRGNEKLFF. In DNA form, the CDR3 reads TGCAGTGCTAGCACAGACAGGGGGAATGAAAAACTGTTTTTT.